This T cell receptor (beta chain) was recorded in a study of T cell clones after liver transplantation (dated by TCRdb to the late 2010s). Broadly, across the study: The samples were obtained from ITN030ST, a randomized trial that attempted immunosuppression withdrawal within 2 years after liver transplantation. Donor-reactive T cell clones were identified by TCRbeta sequencing after a pre-transplant mixed lymphocyte reaction and then tracked in post-transplant blood. As an antigen-independent comparator for the donor-reactive sequences, third party-reactive TCRbeta sequences from pre-transplant MLRs were identified as well. Of the eight recipients, a few were HCV-positive, while the remaining recipients had been transplanted for non-autoimmune, non-viral indications. No induction therapy was given to the subjects, and standard immunosuppression was administered until randomization at 12-24 months post-transplant. To count as tolerant, a recipient had to stay completely off immunosuppression for at least one year without liver enzymes climbing beyond twice the upper limit of normal. Blood samples were collected pre-transplant, pre-randomization before withdrawal, and post-randomization after either complete withdrawal or failed withdrawal. A cohort of 8 liver transplant recipients was studied, of whom 3 were classified as tolerant and 5 as non-tolerant. Here is what the overall study found, with its caveats: When repertoire turnover was accounted for, significantly reduced detection of donor-reactive sequences was found in 7 of 8 subjects for CD4 and in 8 of 8 subjects for CD8. A greater decline was seen for donor-reactive sequences than for third party-reactive sequences, suggesting partial antigen-specific deletion unrelated to withdrawal success. A significant post-transplant decrease in circulating donor-reactive CD4 TCRbeta sequences was observed in most of the 8 subjects, irrespective of tolerance or HCV status. Because of small, heterogeneous patient numbers and non-standardized post-transplant time points, the conclusions were only preliminary. Because allograft tissue specimens were not available, migration of donor-reactive T cells into the graft, rather than deletion, may have occurred. Low numbers of available donor cells limited the measurable donor-reactive repertoire in a couple of subjects.

Frozen genomic DNA underwent high-throughput TCRbeta CDR3 sequencing by immunoSEQ, including PCR amplification, mapping, bias correction and internal controls. Per the original workflow: Only productive rearrangements were retained, and each unique TCRbeta sequence was defined by its CDR3 nucleotide sequence together with its V and J gene. For classification of a sequence as donor-reactive, at least 5-fold expansion in CFSE-low cells relative to unstimulated pre-transplant cells and a frequency of at least 0.01% were required. Per-subject minimum frequency thresholds, based on the lowest-template unstimulated sample, ensured at least 90% detection power. Repertoire turnover was measured by Jensen-Shannon divergence between the top 1000 TCRbeta sequences post- and pre-transplant. Two-sided Fisher's exact tests were used to test for changes in the detection of donor-reactive sequences. The clones in this table, taken by TCRdb from immuneACCESS, are in-frame only. Not every clone is retained; where verified, under half of the shortfall comes from an unresolved V gene, and the cause of the rest is unknown. From that table come the V and J calls and clone size; the DNA was used to work out D and trimming. The sample data list roughly 80,000 clones, and over 80% of these were observed just once. 2.8% of the sample goes to the ten largest clones.

Regarding this clone: The antigen it recognizes is unknown. No base qualities exist here, and no much larger clone lies one base off it.

From the cysteine up to the phenylalanine, the CDR3 has a length of 14 residues. This entry keeps only the CDR3 DNA: 42 bases, framed from base 1. CDR1 SGHAT and CDR2 FQNNGV are derived from the germline V gene. V lost 5 bases and J lost 0 bases, and the count of bases not matched to a germline gene is 3. Unstimulated PBMCs, after thawing, were stained for CD3, CD4 and CD8 and then FACS-sorted into CD3+CD4+ and CD3+CD8+ populations. Randomization to immunosuppression withdrawal applied to every one of the 8 studied subjects. The Qiagen DNeasy Blood and Tissue Kit was used for genomic DNA isolation. The chain uses TRBV11-2 and TRBJ2-7; 8 bases in the junction line up with TRBD1. This clonotype originated in a human patient who received a liver transplant. After a transplant, the graft donor may have provided part of the T cells. This material consisted of CD4+ T cells from blood, taken at the 22-month timepoint. The DNA sequence is as follows: TGTGCCAGCAGCGCAGGACAGGGCTCCTACGAGCAGTACTTC. Its translation is CASSAGQGSYEQYF.